These 22 T cell receptor beta chains share one sample of origin, sequenced in a study of read filtering for tumor transcriptome and immune sequencing. The library was built from 400 ng RNA with molecular barcoded adaptors for alpha/delta and beta/gamma chains. TCRdb reprocessed the reads with MiXCR, giving one entry per CDR3 protein. Among tens of thousands of distinct CDR3 sequences listed, over 11% were seen once. Sample: a population of CD138-negative cells sorted from bone marrow. These receptors came from a donor aged 40 or older with multiple myeloma.

This clonotype was counted ten times or more. This chain connects TRBV28 to TRBJ1-1; no firm D call. The germline V and J ends were trimmed by 2 bases and 2 bases, with 9 bases remaining between them. There are 14 residues in the CDR3. Germline values: CDR1 MDHEN, CDR2 SYDVKM. The chain's CDR3 is CASSLVQANTEAFF. The DNA of the CDR3 is TGTGCCAGCAGTTTAGTGCAGGCCAACACTGAAGCTTTCTTT.

This clonotype was recorded many times. The rearrangement uses TRBV10-3 and TRBJ2-1; D unclear. The V end was cut by 8 bases, the J end by 6 bases, with 11 bases between. This CDR3 comprises 12 residues. Germline CDR1 ENHRY, CDR2 SYGVKD. The CDR3 coding sequence is TGTGCCATCGGGTCTTACCGCAATGAGCAGTTCTTC. Its protein product is CAIGSYRNEQFF.

This clonotype was seen at least ten times. The chain carries TRBV29-1 and TRBJ2-1; 9 bases fit TRBD1. Germline lookup yields CDR1 SQVTM and CDR2 ANQGSEA. The length of the CDR3 is 17 residues. Trimming took 6 bases from V and 6 from J; bases not matched to a gene: 18. CDR3 sequence: CSVQTPIDRGVGNEQFF. The CDR3 DNA reads TGCAGCGTCCAGACCCCCATTGACAGGGGGGTTGGCAATGAGCAGTTCTTC.

In its sample, this clonotype was seen many times. The genes are TRBV5-1 and TRBJ2-1; TRBD2 aligns across 13 bases. Germline assignment: CDR1 SGHRS and CDR2 YFSETQ. V dropped 0 bases and J dropped 4; count of bases not matched to a gene: 19. The CDR3 totals 22 residues. Written as DNA, the CDR3 is TGCGCCAGCAGCTTGGGGCCGCGGGGCCTCACTAGCGGGAGGGCCCGTTACAATGAGCAGTTCTTC. Translated, it gives CASSLGPRGLTSGRARYNEQFF.

This clonotype has a count of ten or more. The CDR3 nucleotides read TGTGCCAGCAGCCTCGACAGGAAAGAGAACACTGAAGCTTTCTTT. Residues: CASSLDRKENTEAFF. The V gene is TRBV11-2, the J gene TRBJ1-1, with D possibly TRBD1 on 6 matching bases. There are 15 residues in the CDR3. Germline V gene data show CDR1 as SGHAT and CDR2 as FQNNGV. The V end lost 5 bases, the J end lost 1 base, and 14 bases lay between the germline ends. Full variable domain (rest looked up from reference TRBV11-2 and TRBJ1-1): EAGVAQSPRYKIIEKRQSVAFWCNPISGHATLYWYQQILGQGPKLLIQFQNNGVVDDSQLPKDRFSAERLKGVDSTLKIQPAKLEDSAVYLCASSLDRKENTEAFFGQGTRLTVV.

In this sample, this clonotype turned up many times. At one of its ends the junction is not consistent with the germline gene, which may arise from a read error. The V and J genes are TRBV7-2 and TRBJ1-2; D uncertain. CDR1 is SGHTA, CDR2 FQGNSA, per germline. The CDR3 contains 12 residues. The CDR3 DNA follows: TGTGCCAGCAGTATAGAGGGAACAGAAGGGTTCTTC. This encodes CASSIEGTEGFF.

V is TRBV5-1 and J is TRBJ2-7; D tentatively fits TRBD1 or TRBD2 (5 bases each). The V gene's germline CDR1 is SGHRS and CDR2 YFSETQ. This CDR3 spans 15 amino acids. Trimming left V 1 base short and J 6 bases short, with 17 bases between. As DNA, the CDR3 is TGCGCCAGCAGCTTGCCGGAACTCGGGACCTTCGAGCAGTACTTC. This encodes CASSLPELGTFEQYF.

Comment on this clonotype: A much larger clone lies one base from this, so it may be a read error. The chain recombines TRBV2 with TRBJ2-7; TRBD1 agrees at 8 bases. The CDR3 extends over 13 amino acids. The germline CDR1 and CDR2 sequences are SNHLY and FYNNEI. V shed 5 bases, J shed 6 bases, and the junction held 6 bases outside the gene matches. CDR3 region: CASSIGTGCEQYF. In DNA form, the CDR3 reads TGTGCCAGCAGTATTGGGACAGGATGCGAGCAGTACTTC.

This clonotype was seen repeatedly, ten times or more. This sequence joins TRBV30 and TRBJ2-2, with D possibly being TRBD1 (6 bases). The CDR3 length is 17 residues. Trimming removed 1 base at V and 4 bases at J, with 19 bases between. The V gene's germline CDR1 is GTSNPN and CDR2 SVGIG (reference sequence). CDR3 coding DNA: TGTGCCTGGAGTGACCTGTTCACAGGGTCCCTCACCGGGGAGCTGTTTTTT. Its protein product is CAWSDLFTGSLTGELFF.

This clonotype was counted ten times or more. For the CDR3, the DNA is TGTGCCAGCAGTCCTGGCACAGATACGCAGTATTTT. It translates to CASSPGTDTQYF. The chain links TRBV27 to TRBJ2-3; no clear D gene. Germline values: CDR1 MNHEY, CDR2 SMNVEV (reference sequence). The V end was cut by 5 bases, the J end by 1 base, with 4 bases between. This CDR3 region has 12 residues.

This clonotype turned up a few times. CDR3 nucleotide sequence: TGTGCCAGCAGTCCCCTGGGGGCGGCGGGACACAATGAGCAGTTCTTC. Its protein product is CASSPLGAAGHNEQFF. The V gene is TRBV12-3 or TRBV12-4, the J gene TRBJ2-1, with D tentatively TRBD1 or TRBD2 (6 bases each). The V gene lost 5 bases and the J gene lost 5 bases, with 19 bases spanning the gap. The CDR3 is made up of 16 amino acids.

The sample holds many counts of this clonotype. This chain joins TRBV27 and TRBJ2-7; D unresolved. The germline CDR1 and CDR2 sequences are MNHEY and SMNVEV (reference sequence). Trimming shortened V by 3 bases and J by 4 bases, and 13 bases separated the two germline ends. This CDR3 contains 14 residues. CDR3 in DNA: TGTGCCAGCAGTTTTTTGGGAAAAAATTACGAGCAGTACTTC. It yields the protein CASSFLGKNYEQYF.

Ten or more counts support this clonotype. V is TRBV14 and J is TRBJ2-7; perhaps TRBD2 as D (5 bases). This CDR3 spans 13 amino acids. The germline V and J ends were trimmed by 4 bases and 2 bases, with 9 bases remaining between them. The germline CDR1 and CDR2 sequences are SGHDN and FVKESK. DNA for the CDR3: TGTGCCAGCAGCCCCGGGATCACCTACGAGCAGTACTTC. Encoded protein: CASSPGITYEQYF.

This clonotype was recorded at least ten times. The rearrangement uses TRBV4-1 and TRBJ2-1; TRBD2 matches at 14 bases. Germline CDR1 is MGHRA and CDR2 is YSYEKL. CDR3 length equals 17 residues. The trim removed 2 bases at V and 7 bases at J, leaving 7 bases unmatched. The CDR3 coding sequence is TGCGCCAGCAGCCAAAAGCAGGGACTAGCGGGAGAAAATGAGCAGTTCTTC. Translating it yields CASSQKQGLAGENEQFF.

This clonotype appeared many times. The CDR3 DNA reads as TGCAGCGTTGGGTCCGGGGGCAATCAGCCCCAGCATTTT. Its protein product is CSVGSGGNQPQHF. The gene calls are TRBV29-1 and TRBJ1-5; no definite D call. CDR1 is SQVTM, CDR2 ANQGSEA, per germline. Between the trimmed V and J ends, which lost 4 bases and 2 bases, there was a span of 9 bases. The CDR3 length is 13 residues.

This clonotype showed up just a few times. The J gene is TRBJ2-5, the V gene TRBV11-2; unclear D gene. This CDR3 region has 14 residues. The ends were cut back, 5 bases at V and 4 bases at J, with 14 bases in the middle. CDR1 is SGHAT and CDR2 is FQNNGV in the germline V gene. The CDR3 DNA reads as TGTGCCAGCAGCCTAGGGTCCAGAGGAGAGACCCAGTACTTC. Its protein product is CASSLGSRGETQYF.

In this sample, this clonotype turned up many times. The rearrangement joins TRBV20-1 to TRBJ2-1, with a tentative D call TRBD2 (6 bases). This CDR3 contains 15 residues. The V end was cut by 4 bases, the J end by 2 bases, with 15 bases between. The germline V gene encodes CDR1 DFQATT and CDR2 SNEGSKA (reference sequence). The CDR3 reads CSAMTGTLPYNEQFF. The CDR3 nucleotides are TGCAGTGCTATGACCGGGACTCTACCCTACAATGAGCAGTTCTTC.

There are a few counts of this clonotype. V is TRBV4-1 and J is TRBJ1-5; perhaps TRBD1 as D (6 bases). The CDR3 is 16 residues long. Germline CDR1 is MGHRA and CDR2 is YSYEKL. Trimming stripped 1 base from V and 2 bases from J, with 12 bases between. The CDR3 DNA is TGCGCCAGCAGCCAAGGACGGGGGGCCCGCAATCAGCCCCAGCATTTT. Protein sequence: CASSQGRGARNQPQHF.

This clonotype was detected ten times or more. J is TRBJ2-7 and V is TRBV5-6; no clear D gene. Trimming cost V 0 bases and J 3 bases, with 13 bases left between them. Germline CDR1 reads SGHDT; CDR2 reads YYEEEE. The CDR3 extends over 15 amino acids. CDR3 region: CASSLGRGRGYEQYF. CDR3 sequence (DNA): TGTGCCAGCAGCTTGGGACGAGGCAGAGGCTACGAGCAGTACTTC. Full variable domain (remainder filled in from reference TRBV5-6 and TRBJ2-7): DAGVTQSPTHLIKTRGQQVTLRCSPKSGHDTVSWYQQALGQGPQFIFQYYEEEERQRGNFPDRFSGHQFPNYSSELNVNALLLGDSALYLCASSLGRGRGYEQYFGPGTRLTVT.

This clonotype was seen a handful of times. V is TRBV20-1 and J is TRBJ1-3; 7 nucleotides agree with TRBD1. Germline CDR1 and CDR2: DFQATT and SNEGSKA (reference sequence). Germline trimming cut 5 bases from V and 0 bases from J; bases unmatched to any gene: 7. CDR3 length: 15 residues. The chain's CDR3 is CSAGTVFHSGNTIYF. As DNA, the CDR3 is TGCAGTGCTGGGACAGTTTTTCACTCTGGAAACACCATATATTTT.

This clonotype was detected ten times or more. This chain joins TRBV4-1 and TRBJ2-1, with D tentatively TRBD2 (7 bases). Trimming took 5 bases from V and 8 from J, leaving 19 bases between them. The CDR3 runs 15 residues. Looked up from germline, CDR1 is MGHRA and CDR2 is YSYEKL. CDR3: CASSARLGGDDEQFF. DNA for the CDR3: TGCGCCAGCAGCGCAAGATTAGGGGGGGACGATGAGCAGTTCTTC.

This clonotype was counted at least ten times. J is TRBJ2-2 and V is TRBV21-1; TRBD1 is the table's D call and was not checked against the DNA. TRBV21-1 is reported as a pseudogene. The CDR3 extends over 14 amino acids. The CDR3 protein is CASSKDRSTGELFF. CDR3 DNA: TGTGCCAGCAGCAAAGACAGGAGCACCGGGGAGCTGTTTTTT.